These 4 T cell receptor beta chains share one sample of origin, sequenced in a study of T cells in Graves' hyperthyroidism and ophthalmopathy. Amplified TCR beta CDR3 regions came from RNA transcripts. First-round RT-PCR of the TCR CDR3 relied on the HTBI primer set. TCRdb re-called the multiplex PCR reads through MiXCR, storing one row per CDR3 protein. Of 300,000 to 350,000 distinct CDR3 sequences detected, 14% appear once; the ten largest clones hold about 22%. Material for sequencing was blood. Receptors originate from a woman in her twenties or thirties with Graves' hyperthyroidism.

CDR3 residues: CSASLTGSNEKLFF. Written as DNA, the CDR3 is TGCAGTGCTTCCCTGACAGGCTCTAATGAAAAACTGTTTTTT. The V and J genes are TRBV20-1 and TRBJ1-4, with a weak D call TRBD1 (6 bases). CDR3 size: 14 residues. CDR1 and CDR2 from the germline V gene are DFQATT and SNEGSKA (reference sequence). V lost 5 bases, J lost 3 bases, and 13 bases lay in between.

The chain employs TRBV28 and TRBJ2-1; possibly TRBD2 for D (5 bases). The CDR3 has 13 residues. Germline values: CDR1 MDHEN, CDR2 SYDVKM. Trimming removed 6 bases from V and 7 bases from J, with 13 bases in between. The CDR3 bases are TGTGCCAGCAGAGAACTAGGGATGAATGAGCAGTTCTTC. As protein: CASRELGMNEQFF.

The chain couples TRBV2 to TRBJ2-7; TRBD1 aligns across 9 bases. CDR3 length equals 14 residues. CDR1 and CDR2 (germline): SNHLY, FYNNEI. Losses at the gene ends were 6 bases for V and 2 bases for J; bases not matched to a gene: 5. The CDR3 DNA is TGTGCCAGCAGCGGGACAGGGAAAACCTACGAGCAGTACTTC. As protein: CASSGTGKTYEQYF.

J is TRBJ2-7 and V is TRBV20-1; unclear D gene. The V end was cut by 0 bases, the J end by 3 bases, with 15 bases between. The CDR3 is 15 amino acids. Germline-derived CDR1 and CDR2 are DFQATT and SNEGSKA (reference sequence). This CDR3 reads CSARDPQSLGYEQYF. The DNA for the CDR3 is TGCAGTGCTAGAGATCCCCAGAGCCTAGGCTACGAGCAGTACTTC.